This T cell receptor beta chain is from a study of shared clonotypes between healthy human individuals. General study results and limits: It was observed that roughly 5.1% of naive CD4 clonotypes were shared across a few donors. Memory subsets generally showed lower estimated richness than naive subsets.

CD45RO-negative CD8 cells positively selected for CCR7 made up the naive population, which excluded terminally differentiated effector memory CD45RA+ cells. The CDR3 extends over 14 amino acids. Germline loops: CDR1 MNHEY, CDR2 SMNVEV (reference sequence). Germline trimming cut 6 bases from V and 7 bases from J; bases unmatched to any gene: 6. The data were produced by immunoSEQ multiplex PCR, yet TCRdb's version contains in-frame clones alone and is incomplete. The table records approximately 2,200,000 clones, about 93% of them present only once. As concerns this clone: What it recognizes is unknown.

Sequenced sample: naive CD8+ T cells from PBMCs. This receptor was taken from a man aged 18 to 29 in good health. Some clones in this sample may be carry-over from other donors' samples. The V gene is TRBV27, the J gene TRBJ2-1; 10 nucleotides align to TRBD2. The CDR3 is CASRAGGPLNEQFF. For the CDR3, the DNA is TGTGCCAGCAGAGCGGGAGGGCCGCTAAATGAGCAGTTCTTC.